This T cell receptor (beta chain) stems from a study of Tregs in tolerant kidney transplant recipients. Overall study findings and caveats: This study did not directly address biological reproducibility. Tregs expanded with activated donor B cells seemed most donor-specific.

Sequencing was performed with immunoSEQ multiplex PCR; in TCRdb, only in-frame clones are kept and a portion is missing. This table has about 240,000 clones, about 80% appearing once. Unstimulated Tregs (CD4+CD25+CD127-) and CD4+CD25- non-Tregs were sorted from PBMCs. With respect to this clone: Its matching antigen is unknown.

Unmatched junction bases numbered 7, after V lost 5 bases and J lost 2 bases. The CDR3 spans 15 residues. Germline V gene sequence: CDR1 SGHAT, CDR2 FQNNGV. This receptor was taken from a human donor in good health. The source material was CD4+ T cells from blood. The gene calls are TRBV11-2 and TRBJ2-5, with 8 nucleotides matching TRBD2. The CDR3: CASSPGGLAQETQYF. Here the CDR3 DNA reads TGTGCCAGCAGCCCAGGTGGACTAGCACAAGAGACCCAGTACTTC.